Following are 9 T cell receptor beta chains from one sample sequenced in a study of blood T cell repertoires in COVID-19. Sequencing was performed with immunoSEQ multiplex PCR; in TCRdb, only in-frame clones are kept and a portion is missing. This sample yields a few hundred thousand clones, of which about 89% are seen a single time; about 6.8% belongs to the top ten. Sequencing input: peripheral blood. The source of these receptors is a man between 18 and 35 years old who had recovered from COVID-19.

This chain connects TRBV27 to TRBJ2-7, with D tentatively TRBD1 (7 bases). Germline V CDR1 and CDR2: MNHEY, SMNVEV (reference sequence). CDR3 length equals 16 residues. Between the trimmed V and J ends, which lost 6 bases and 1 base, there was a span of 19 bases. CDR3 nucleotides: TGTGCCAGCAGGACAGGGACGGGACGGGGGTCCTACGAGCAGTACTTC. Translated, it gives CASRTGTGRGSYEQYF.

CDR3 amino acids: CACLKLGGPMNTEAFF. The CDR3 DNA reads as TGTGCCTGCCTCAAGTTGGGGGGACCAATGAACACTGAAGCTTTCTTT. The V and J genes are TRBV30 and TRBJ1-1, with D perhaps matching TRBD1 (5 bases). Looked up from germline, CDR1 is GTSNPN and CDR2 is SVGIG (reference sequence). Trimming took 6 bases from V and 0 from J, leaving 20 bases between them. The CDR3 runs to 16 residues.

The chain uses TRBV5-1 and TRBJ1-1; 8 bases are shared with TRBD1. Losses at the gene ends were 7 bases for V and 2 bases for J; bases not matched to a gene: 10. The CDR3 length is 15 residues. CDR1 and CDR2 (germline): SGHRS, YFSETQ. The CDR3 DNA reads TGCGCCAGCCACTTCGTTACAGGGGGTAACACTGAAGCTTTCTTT. Its protein product is CASHFVTGGNTEAFF.

The J gene is TRBJ2-7, the V gene TRBV30, with TRBD2 as a possible D gene (6 bases). The germline gives CDR1 GTSNPN, CDR2 SVGIG (reference sequence). V lost 0 bases and J 0 bases, leaving 12 bases between the germline ends. The CDR3 totals 15 residues. CDR3 protein: CAWSVPGVRSYEQYF. DNA for the CDR3: TGTGCCTGGAGTGTACCGGGGGTCCGCTCCTACGAGCAGTACTTC.

The chain is built from TRBV30 and TRBJ2-1; 7 nucleotides agree with TRBD2. J gave up 1 base and V 1 base, and 4 bases lay outside the gene matches. Germline loops: CDR1 GTSNPN, CDR2 SVGIG (reference sequence). The CDR3 extends over 15 amino acids. Here the CDR3 reads CAWSGLALSYNEQFF. Written as DNA, the CDR3 is TGTGCCTGGAGTGGACTAGCCCTTTCCTACAATGAGCAGTTCTTC.

The J gene is TRBJ1-4, the V gene TRBV4-1, with TRBD1 identical over 8 bases. Unmatched junction bases numbered 8, after V lost 1 base and J lost 7 bases. The CDR3 has 16 residues. Germline CDR1 and CDR2: MGHRA and YSYEKL. This CDR3 reads CASSQVSRGLLEKLFF. In nucleotides, the CDR3 is TGCGCCAGCAGCCAAGTCTCCAGGGGGCTGCTTGAAAAACTGTTTTTT.

This chain connects TRBV30 to TRBJ1-3; TRBD1 is a possible D gene (5 bases). This CDR3 region has 11 residues. V was trimmed by 0 bases and J by 8 bases, leaving 5 bases between them. The germline V gene encodes CDR1 GTSNPN and CDR2 SVGIG (reference sequence). The DNA of the CDR3 is TGTGCCTGGAGTGTAGGGGACACCATATATTTT. It codes for CAWSVGDTIYF. Full variable domain (remainder filled in from reference TRBV30 and TRBJ1-3): SQTIHQWPATLVQPVGSPLSLECTVEGTSNPNLYWYRQAAGRGLQLLFYSVGIGQISSEVPQNLSASRPQDRQFILSSKKLLLSDSGFYLCAWSVGDTIYFGEGSWLTVV.

This sequence joins TRBV12-5 and TRBJ2-2; tentative D call: TRBD2 (6 bases). Germline loops: CDR1 LGHNT, CDR2 FRNRAP. This CDR3 spans 15 amino acids. V was cut by 4 bases and J by 5 bases, with 14 bases left in between. The CDR3 sequence is CASGSPAGRTGELFF. The CDR3 DNA sequence: TGTGCTAGTGGTTCACCCGCGGGGCGGACCGGGGAGCTGTTTTTT. The variable domain in full, with the rest retrieved from reference TRBV12-5 and TRBJ2-2, is DARVTQTPRHKVTEMGQEVTMRCQPILGHNTVFWYRQTMMQGLELLAYFRNRAPLDDSGMPKDRFSAEMPDATLATLKIQPSEPRDSAVYFCASGSPAGRTGELFFGEGSRLTVL.

This clone has just a few counts. This sequence joins TRBV7-6 and TRBJ1-1; TRBD1 might be the D (6 bases). CDR3 length: 16 amino acids. Between the trimmed V and J ends, which lost 1 base and 1 base, there was a span of 13 bases. Per the germline V gene, CDR1 is SGHVS and CDR2 is FNYEAQ. The CDR3 region is CASSLEQGISNTEAFF. Here the CDR3 DNA reads TGTGCCAGCAGCTTAGAGCAGGGGATCTCGAACACTGAAGCTTTCTTT.